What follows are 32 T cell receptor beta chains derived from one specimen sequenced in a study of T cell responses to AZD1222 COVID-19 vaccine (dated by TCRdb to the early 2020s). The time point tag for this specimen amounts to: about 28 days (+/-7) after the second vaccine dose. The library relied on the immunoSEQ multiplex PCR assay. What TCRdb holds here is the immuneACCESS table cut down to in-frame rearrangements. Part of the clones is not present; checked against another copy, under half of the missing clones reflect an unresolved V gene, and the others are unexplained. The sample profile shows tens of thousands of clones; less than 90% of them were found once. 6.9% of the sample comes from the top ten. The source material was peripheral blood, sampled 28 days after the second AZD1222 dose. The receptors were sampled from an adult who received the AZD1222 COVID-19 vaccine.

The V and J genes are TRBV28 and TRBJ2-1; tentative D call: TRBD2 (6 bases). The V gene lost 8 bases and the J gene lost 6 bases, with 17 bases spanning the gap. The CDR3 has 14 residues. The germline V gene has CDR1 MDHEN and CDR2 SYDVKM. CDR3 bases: TGTGCCAGCTCGGCCCTCGAGGAGGGCAATGAGCAGTTCTTC. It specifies CASSALEEGNEQFF.

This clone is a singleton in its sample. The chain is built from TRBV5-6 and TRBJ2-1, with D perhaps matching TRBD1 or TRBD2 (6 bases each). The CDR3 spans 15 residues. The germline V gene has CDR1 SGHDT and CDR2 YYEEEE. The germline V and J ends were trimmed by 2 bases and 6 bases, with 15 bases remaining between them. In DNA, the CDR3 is TGTGCCAGCAGCTTCGTCGGGGGCGCCCCCAATGAGCAGTTCTTC. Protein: CASSFVGGAPNEQFF.

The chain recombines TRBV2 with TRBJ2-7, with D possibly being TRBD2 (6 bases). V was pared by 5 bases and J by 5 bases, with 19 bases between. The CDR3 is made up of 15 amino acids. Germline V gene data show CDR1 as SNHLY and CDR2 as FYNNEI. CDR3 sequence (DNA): TGTGCCAGCAGTCGTATAAGACAAACGGGAGACGAGCAGTACTTC. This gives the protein CASSRIRQTGDEQYF.

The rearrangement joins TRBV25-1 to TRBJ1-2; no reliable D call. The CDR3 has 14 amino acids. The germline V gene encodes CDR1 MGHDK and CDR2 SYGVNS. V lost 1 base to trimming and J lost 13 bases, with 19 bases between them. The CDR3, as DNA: TGTGCCAGCAGTGAATCGGACCGGGGAGGACTTTTCACCTTC. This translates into CASSESDRGGLFTF.

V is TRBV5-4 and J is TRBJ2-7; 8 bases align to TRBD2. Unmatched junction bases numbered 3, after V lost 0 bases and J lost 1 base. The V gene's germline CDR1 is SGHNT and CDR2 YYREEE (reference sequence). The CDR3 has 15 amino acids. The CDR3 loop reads CASSLAGTRSYEQYF. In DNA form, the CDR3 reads TGTGCCAGCAGCTTGGCCGGGACTAGGTCCTACGAGCAGTACTTC.

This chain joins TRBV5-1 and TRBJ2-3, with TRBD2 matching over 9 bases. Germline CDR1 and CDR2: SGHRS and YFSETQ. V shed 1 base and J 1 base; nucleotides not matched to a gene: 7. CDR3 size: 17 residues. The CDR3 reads CASSLSAGGFRTDTQYF. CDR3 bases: TGCGCCAGCAGCTTGTCTGCGGGAGGGTTCCGCACAGATACGCAGTATTTT.

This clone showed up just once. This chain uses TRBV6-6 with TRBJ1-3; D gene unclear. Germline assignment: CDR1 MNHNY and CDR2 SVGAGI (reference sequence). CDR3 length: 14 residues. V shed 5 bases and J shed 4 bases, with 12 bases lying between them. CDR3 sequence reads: CASSPTAPGNTIYF. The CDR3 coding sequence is TGTGCCAGCAGTCCTACAGCTCCAGGAAACACCATATATTTT.

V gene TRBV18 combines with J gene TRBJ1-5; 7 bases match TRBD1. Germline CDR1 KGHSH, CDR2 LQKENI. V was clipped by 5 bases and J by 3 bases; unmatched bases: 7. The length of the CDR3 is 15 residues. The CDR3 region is CASSDSGTVNQPQHF. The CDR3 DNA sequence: TGTGCCAGCTCAGACTCCGGGACAGTCAATCAGCCCCAGCATTTT.

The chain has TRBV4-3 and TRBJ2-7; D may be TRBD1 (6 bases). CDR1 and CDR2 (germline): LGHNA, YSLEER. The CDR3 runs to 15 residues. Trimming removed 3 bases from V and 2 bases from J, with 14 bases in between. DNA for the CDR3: TGCGCCAGCAGCCAGGCCCGGGGACAACCCTACGAGCAGTACTTC. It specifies CASSQARGQPYEQYF.

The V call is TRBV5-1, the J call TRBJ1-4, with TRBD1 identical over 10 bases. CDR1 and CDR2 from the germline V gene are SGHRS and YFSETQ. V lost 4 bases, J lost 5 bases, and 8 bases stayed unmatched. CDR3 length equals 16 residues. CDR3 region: CASSRGQGGPNEKLFF. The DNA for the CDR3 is TGCGCCAGCAGCCGAGGACAGGGGGGACCGAATGAAAAACTGTTTTTT.

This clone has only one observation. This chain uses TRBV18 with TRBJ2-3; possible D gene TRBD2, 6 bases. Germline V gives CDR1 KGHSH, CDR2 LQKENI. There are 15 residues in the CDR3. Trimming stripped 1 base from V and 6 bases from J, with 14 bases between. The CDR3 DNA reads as TGTGCCAGCTCACCACGTGAAGGGGCGGGGGATACGCAGTATTTT. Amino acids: CASSPREGAGDTQYF.

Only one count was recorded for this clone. The CDR3 coding sequence is TGTGCCAGCAGTACCCGGCCCTGGGTGTCCTACGAGCAGTACTTC. Amino acids: CASSTRPWVSYEQYF. This chain uses TRBV25-1 with TRBJ2-7; unclear D gene. The CDR3 is 15 amino acids. Trimming stripped 5 bases from V and 1 base from J, with 15 bases between. The germline V gene encodes CDR1 MGHDK and CDR2 SYGVNS.

CDR3 bases: TGTGCCAGCAGGCAGGACAATAGCAATCAGCCCCAGCATTTT. As protein: CASRQDNSNQPQHF. This chain uses TRBV2 with TRBJ1-5; tentatively, D is TRBD1 (5 bases). V was trimmed by 6 bases and J by 0 bases, leaving 9 bases between them. In germline, CDR1 is SNHLY, CDR2 FYNNEI. CDR3 length equals 14 residues.

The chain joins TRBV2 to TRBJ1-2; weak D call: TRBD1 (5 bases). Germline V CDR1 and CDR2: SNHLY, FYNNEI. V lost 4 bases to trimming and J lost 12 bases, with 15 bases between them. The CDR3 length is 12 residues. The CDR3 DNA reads TGTGCCAGCAGTGGGTCCGTTGGGGGGAACACCTTC. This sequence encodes CASSGSVGGNTF.

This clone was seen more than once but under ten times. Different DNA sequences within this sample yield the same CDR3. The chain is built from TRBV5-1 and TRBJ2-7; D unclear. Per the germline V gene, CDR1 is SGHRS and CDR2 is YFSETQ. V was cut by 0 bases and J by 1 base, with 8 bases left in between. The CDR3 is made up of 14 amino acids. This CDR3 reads CASSLGVGSYEQYF. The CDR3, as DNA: TGCGCCAGCAGCTTGGGCGTGGGGTCCTACGAGCAGTACTTC.

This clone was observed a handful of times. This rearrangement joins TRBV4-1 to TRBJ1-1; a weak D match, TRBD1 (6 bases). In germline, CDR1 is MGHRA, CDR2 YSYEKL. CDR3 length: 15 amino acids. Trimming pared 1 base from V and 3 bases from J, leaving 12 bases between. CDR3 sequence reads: CASSQVQGGDTEAFF. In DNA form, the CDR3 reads TGCGCCAGCAGCCAAGTACAGGGCGGGGACACTGAAGCTTTCTTT.

CDR3 DNA sequence: TGCGCCAGCAGCCGAGGACAGGGGTCAGGGGAAGAGACCCAGTACTTC. Translated, it gives CASSRGQGSGEETQYF. The chain has TRBV4-1 and TRBJ2-5; 9 positions agree with TRBD1. V lost 4 bases, J lost 3 bases, and 9 bases stayed unmatched. The CDR3 spans 16 residues. The germline V gene has CDR1 MGHRA and CDR2 YSYEKL.

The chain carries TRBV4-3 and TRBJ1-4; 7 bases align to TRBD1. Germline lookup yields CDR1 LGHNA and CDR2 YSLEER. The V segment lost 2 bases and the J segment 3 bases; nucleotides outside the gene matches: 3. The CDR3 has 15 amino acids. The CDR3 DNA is TGCGCCAGCAGCCAACACGGGACAGCTAATGAAAAACTGTTTTTT. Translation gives CASSQHGTANEKLFF.

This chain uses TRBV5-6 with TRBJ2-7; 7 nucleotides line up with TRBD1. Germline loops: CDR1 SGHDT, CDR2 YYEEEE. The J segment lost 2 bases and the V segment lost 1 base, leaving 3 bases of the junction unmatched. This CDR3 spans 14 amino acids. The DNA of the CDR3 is TGTGCCAGCAGCTTGACGGGACAGACCTACGAGCAGTACTTC. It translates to CASSLTGQTYEQYF.

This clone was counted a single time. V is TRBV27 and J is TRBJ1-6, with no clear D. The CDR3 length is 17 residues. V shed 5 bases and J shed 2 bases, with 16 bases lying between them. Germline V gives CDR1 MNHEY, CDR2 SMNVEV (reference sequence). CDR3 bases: TGTGCCAGCAGTGTGGGAGTTGGGTTCACCTATAATTCACCCCTCCACTTT. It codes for CASSVGVGFTYNSPLHF.

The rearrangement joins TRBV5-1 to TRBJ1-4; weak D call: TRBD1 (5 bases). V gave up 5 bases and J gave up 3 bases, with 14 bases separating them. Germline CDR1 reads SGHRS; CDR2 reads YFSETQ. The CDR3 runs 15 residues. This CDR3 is CASSNFGGANEKLFF. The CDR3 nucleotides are TGCGCCAGCAGTAATTTTGGAGGGGCTAATGAAAAACTGTTTTTT.

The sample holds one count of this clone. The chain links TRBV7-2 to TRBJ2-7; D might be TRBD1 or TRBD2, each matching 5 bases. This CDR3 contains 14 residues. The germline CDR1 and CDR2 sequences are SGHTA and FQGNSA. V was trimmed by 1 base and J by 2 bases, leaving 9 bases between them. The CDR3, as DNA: TGTGCCAGCAGCTTAGGGGACGGACCCTACGAGCAGTACTTC. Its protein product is CASSLGDGPYEQYF.

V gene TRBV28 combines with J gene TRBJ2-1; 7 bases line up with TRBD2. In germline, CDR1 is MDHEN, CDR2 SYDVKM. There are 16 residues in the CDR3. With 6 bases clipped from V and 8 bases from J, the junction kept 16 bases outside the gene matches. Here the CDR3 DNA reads TGTGCCAGCAGGAATAGCGGGTCCAAGTTGAGGGATGAGCAGTTCTTC. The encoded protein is CASRNSGSKLRDEQFF.

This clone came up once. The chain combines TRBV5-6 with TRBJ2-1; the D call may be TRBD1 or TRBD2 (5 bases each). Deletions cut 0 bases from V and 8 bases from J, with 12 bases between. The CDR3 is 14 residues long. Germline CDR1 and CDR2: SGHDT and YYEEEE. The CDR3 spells CASSLGLGDDEQFF. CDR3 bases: TGTGCCAGCAGCTTGGGACTGGGGGACGATGAGCAGTTCTTC.

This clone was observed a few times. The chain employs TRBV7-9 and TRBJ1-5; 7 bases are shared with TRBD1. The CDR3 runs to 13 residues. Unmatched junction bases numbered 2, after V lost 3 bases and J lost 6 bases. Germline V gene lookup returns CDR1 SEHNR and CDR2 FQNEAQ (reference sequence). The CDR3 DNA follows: TGTGCCAGCAGCTTCTCAGGGGGTCAGCCCCAGCATTTT. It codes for CASSFSGGQPQHF.

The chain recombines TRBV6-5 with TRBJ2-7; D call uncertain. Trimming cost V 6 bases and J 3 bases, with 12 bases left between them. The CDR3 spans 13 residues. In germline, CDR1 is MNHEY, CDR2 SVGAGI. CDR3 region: CASSLRPYYEQYF. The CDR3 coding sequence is TGTGCCAGCAGCCTTCGCCCGTACTACGAGCAGTACTTC.

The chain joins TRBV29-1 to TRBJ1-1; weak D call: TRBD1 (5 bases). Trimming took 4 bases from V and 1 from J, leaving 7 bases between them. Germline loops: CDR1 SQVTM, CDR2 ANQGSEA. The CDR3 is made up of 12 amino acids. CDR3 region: CSVVTGNTEAFF. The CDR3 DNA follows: TGCAGCGTTGTTACAGGGAACACTGAAGCTTTCTTT.

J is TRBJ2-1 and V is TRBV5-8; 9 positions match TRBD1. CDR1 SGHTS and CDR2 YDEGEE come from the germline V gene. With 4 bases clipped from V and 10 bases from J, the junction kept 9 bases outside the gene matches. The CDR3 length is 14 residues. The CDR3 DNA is TGTGCCAGCAGCCCCGGGACAGGGACGGGGGAGCAGTTCTTC. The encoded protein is CASSPGTGTGEQFF.

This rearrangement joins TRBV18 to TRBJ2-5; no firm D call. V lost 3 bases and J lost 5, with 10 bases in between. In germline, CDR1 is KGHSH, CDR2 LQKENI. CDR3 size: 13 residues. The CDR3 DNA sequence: TGTGCCAGCTCACCGAACCCGCTGGAGACCCAGTACTTC. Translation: CASSPNPLETQYF.

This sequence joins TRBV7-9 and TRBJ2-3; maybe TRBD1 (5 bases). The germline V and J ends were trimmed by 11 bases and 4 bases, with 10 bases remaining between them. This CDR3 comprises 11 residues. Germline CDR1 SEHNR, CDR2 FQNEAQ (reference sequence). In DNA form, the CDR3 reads TGTGCCCAGTTGGGGCCAGATACGCAGTATTTT. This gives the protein CAQLGPDTQYF.

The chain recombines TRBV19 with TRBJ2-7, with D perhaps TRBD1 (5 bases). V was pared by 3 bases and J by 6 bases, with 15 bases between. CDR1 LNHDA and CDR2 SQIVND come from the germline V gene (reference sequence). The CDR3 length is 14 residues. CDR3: CASSILSWQGEQYF. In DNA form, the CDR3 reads TGTGCCAGTAGTATTCTGTCCTGGCAGGGCGAGCAGTACTTC.

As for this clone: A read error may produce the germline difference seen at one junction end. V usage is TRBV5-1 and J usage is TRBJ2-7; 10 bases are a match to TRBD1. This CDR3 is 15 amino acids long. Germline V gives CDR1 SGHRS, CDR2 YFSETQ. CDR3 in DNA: TGCGCCAGCAGCTTGGCTCCCGGGACAGGGGTCCCACCAGCCTTC. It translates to CASSLAPGTGVPPAF.